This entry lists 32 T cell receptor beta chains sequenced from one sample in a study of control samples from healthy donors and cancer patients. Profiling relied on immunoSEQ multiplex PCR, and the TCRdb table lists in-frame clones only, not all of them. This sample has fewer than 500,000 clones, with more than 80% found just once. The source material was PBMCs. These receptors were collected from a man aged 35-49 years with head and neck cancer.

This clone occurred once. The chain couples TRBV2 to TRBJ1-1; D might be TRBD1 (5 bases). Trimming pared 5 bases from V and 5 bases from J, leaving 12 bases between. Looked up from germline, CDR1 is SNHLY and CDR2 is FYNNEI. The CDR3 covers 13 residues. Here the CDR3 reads CASSPTAVTEAFF. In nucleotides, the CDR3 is TGTGCCAGCAGTCCGACAGCGGTTACTGAAGCTTTCTTT.

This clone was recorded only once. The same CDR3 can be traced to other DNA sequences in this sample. For the CDR3, the DNA is TGTGCCAGCAGCGGGGGGACCTCACCCCTCCACTTT. It is translated as CASSGGTSPLHF. The rearrangement joins TRBV9 to TRBJ1-6; TRBD1 is a possible D gene (5 bases). This CDR3 has 12 amino acids. Trimming cost V 3 bases and J 10 bases, with 8 bases left between them. Germline V lookup: CDR1 SGDLS, CDR2 YYNGEE.

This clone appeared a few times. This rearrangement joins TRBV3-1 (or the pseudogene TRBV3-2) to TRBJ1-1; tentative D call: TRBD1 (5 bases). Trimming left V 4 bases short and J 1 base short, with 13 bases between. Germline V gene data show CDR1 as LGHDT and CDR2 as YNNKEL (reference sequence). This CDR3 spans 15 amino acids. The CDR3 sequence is CASSRGRAPNTEAFF. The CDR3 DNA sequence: TGTGCCAGCAGCCGGGGCAGGGCGCCGAACACTGAAGCTTTCTTT.

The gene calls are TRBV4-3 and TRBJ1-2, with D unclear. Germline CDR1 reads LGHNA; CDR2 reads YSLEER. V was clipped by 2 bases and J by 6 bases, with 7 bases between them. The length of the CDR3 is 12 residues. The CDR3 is CASSQLGNGYTF. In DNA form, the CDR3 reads TGCGCCAGCAGCCAATTGGGGAATGGCTACACCTTC.

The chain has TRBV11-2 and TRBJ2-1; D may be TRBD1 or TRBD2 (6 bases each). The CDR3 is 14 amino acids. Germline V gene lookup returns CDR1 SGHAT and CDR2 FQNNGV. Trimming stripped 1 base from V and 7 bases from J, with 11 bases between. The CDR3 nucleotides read TGTGCCAGCAGCTTAGGGCGGAGGGGGAATGAGCAGTTCTTC. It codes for CASSLGRRGNEQFF. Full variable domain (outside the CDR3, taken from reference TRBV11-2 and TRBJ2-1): EAGVAQSPRYKIIEKRQSVAFWCNPISGHATLYWYQQILGQGPKLLIQFQNNGVVDDSQLPKDRFSAERLKGVDSTLKIQPAKLEDSAVYLCASSLGRRGNEQFFGPGTRLTVL.

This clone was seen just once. The CDR3 protein is CSVVQMDTEAFF. The CDR3 nucleotides are TGCAGCGTTGTGCAAATGGACACTGAAGCTTTCTTT. This chain links TRBV29-1 with TRBJ1-1; D is ambiguous. V was trimmed by 4 bases and J by 3 bases, leaving 9 bases between them. CDR3 length: 12 amino acids. Germline CDR1 SQVTM, CDR2 ANQGSEA.

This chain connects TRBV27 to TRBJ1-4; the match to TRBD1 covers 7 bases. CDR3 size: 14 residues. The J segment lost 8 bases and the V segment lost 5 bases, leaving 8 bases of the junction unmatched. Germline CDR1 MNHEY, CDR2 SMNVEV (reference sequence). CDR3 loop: CASSPRGDREKLFF. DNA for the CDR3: TGTGCCAGCAGTCCCAGGGGGGATCGGGAAAAACTGTTTTTT.

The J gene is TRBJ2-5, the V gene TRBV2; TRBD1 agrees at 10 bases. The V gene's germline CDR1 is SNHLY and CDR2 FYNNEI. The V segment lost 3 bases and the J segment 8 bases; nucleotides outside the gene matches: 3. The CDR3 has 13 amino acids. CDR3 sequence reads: CASSERDRGTQYF. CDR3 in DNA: TGTGCCAGCAGTGAGCGGGACAGGGGCACCCAGTACTTC.

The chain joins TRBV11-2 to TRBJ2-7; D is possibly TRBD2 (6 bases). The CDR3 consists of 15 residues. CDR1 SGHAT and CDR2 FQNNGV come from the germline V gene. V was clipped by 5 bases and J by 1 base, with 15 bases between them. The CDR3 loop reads CASSPLRGTSYEQYF. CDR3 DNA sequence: TGTGCCAGCAGCCCTCTCCGCGGGACTTCCTACGAGCAGTACTTC.

The CDR3 DNA reads as TGTGCCAGCAGCTTAAGGGCCAGGGGGGAAAAACTGTTTTTT. It yields the protein CASSLRARGEKLFF. The chain is built from TRBV7-2 and TRBJ1-4; 7 bases are shared with TRBD1. Looked up from germline, CDR1 is SGHTA and CDR2 is FQGNSA. CDR3 length: 14 residues. The junction had 5 bases not matched to a gene; V was cut back by 2 bases and J by 8 bases.

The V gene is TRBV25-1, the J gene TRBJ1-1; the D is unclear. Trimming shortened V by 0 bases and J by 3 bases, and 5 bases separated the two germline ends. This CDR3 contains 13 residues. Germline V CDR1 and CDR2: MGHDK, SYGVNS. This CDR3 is CASSEYGDTEAFF. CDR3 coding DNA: TGTGCCAGCAGTGAATACGGGGACACTGAAGCTTTCTTT.

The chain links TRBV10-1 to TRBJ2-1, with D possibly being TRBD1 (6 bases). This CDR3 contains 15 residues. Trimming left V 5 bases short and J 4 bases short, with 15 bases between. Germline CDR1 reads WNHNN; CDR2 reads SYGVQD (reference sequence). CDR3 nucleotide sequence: TGCGCCAGCAGTAGCAGGGGAGAGGGGTACAATGAGCAGTTCTTC. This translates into CASSSRGEGYNEQFF.

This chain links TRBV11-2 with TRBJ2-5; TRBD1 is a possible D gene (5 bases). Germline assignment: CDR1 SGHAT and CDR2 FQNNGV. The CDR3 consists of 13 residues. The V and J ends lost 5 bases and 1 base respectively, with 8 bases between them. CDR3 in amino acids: CASSPDSQETQYF. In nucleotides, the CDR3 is TGTGCCAGCAGCCCTGACAGCCAAGAGACCCAGTACTTC. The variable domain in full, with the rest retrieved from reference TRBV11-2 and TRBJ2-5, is EAGVAQSPRYKIIEKRQSVAFWCNPISGHATLYWYQQILGQGPKLLIQFQNNGVVDDSQLPKDRFSAERLKGVDSTLKIQPAKLEDSAVYLCASSPDSQETQYFGPGTRLLVL.

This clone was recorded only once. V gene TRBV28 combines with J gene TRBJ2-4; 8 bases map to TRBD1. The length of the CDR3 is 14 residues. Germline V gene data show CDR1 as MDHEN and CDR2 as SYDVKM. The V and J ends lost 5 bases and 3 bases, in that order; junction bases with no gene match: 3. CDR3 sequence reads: CASSQGAVKNIQYF. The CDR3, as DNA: TGTGCCAGCAGTCAGGGGGCGGTCAAAAACATTCAGTACTTC.

This chain's CDR3 is CASMFDRGNTEAFF. Here the CDR3 DNA reads TGTGCCAGCATGTTCGACAGGGGGAACACTGAAGCTTTCTTT. V is TRBV6-5 and J is TRBJ1-1; 8 positions agree with TRBD1. The CDR3 runs to 14 residues. The junction had 5 bases not matched to a gene; V was cut back by 7 bases and J by 1 base. Germline V CDR1 and CDR2: MNHEY, SVGAGI.

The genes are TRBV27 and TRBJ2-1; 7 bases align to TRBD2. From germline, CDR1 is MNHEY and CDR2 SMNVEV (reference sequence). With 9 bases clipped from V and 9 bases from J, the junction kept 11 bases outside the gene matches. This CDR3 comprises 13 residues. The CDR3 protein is CASLGRAGVEQFF. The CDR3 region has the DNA TGTGCCAGTCTCGGCCGGGCGGGAGTTGAGCAGTTCTTC.

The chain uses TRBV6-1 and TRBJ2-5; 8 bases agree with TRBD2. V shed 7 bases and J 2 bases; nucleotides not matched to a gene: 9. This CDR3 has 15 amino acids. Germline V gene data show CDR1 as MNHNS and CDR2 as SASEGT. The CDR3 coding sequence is TGTGCCAGCACCTTAGCGGGGACGGCTCAAGAGACCCAGTACTTC. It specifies CASTLAGTAQETQYF.

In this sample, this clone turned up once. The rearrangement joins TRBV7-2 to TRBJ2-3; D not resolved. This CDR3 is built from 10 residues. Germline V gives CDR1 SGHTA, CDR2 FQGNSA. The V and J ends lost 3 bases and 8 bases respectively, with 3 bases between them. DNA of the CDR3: TGTGCCAGCAGCTTGGGTACGCAGTATTTT. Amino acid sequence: CASSLGTQYF.

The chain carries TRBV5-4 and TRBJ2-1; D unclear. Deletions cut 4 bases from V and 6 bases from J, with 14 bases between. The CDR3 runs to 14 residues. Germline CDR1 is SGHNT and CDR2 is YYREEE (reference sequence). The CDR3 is CASSPPPPSNEQFF. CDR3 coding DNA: TGTGCCAGCAGCCCCCCCCCGCCCTCCAATGAGCAGTTCTTC.

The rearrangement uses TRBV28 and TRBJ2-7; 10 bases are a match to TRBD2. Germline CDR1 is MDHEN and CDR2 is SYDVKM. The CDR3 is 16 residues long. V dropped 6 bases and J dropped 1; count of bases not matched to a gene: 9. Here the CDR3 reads CASRGLAPKVSYEQYF. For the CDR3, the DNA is TGTGCCAGCAGGGGACTAGCGCCGAAAGTATCCTACGAGCAGTACTTC.

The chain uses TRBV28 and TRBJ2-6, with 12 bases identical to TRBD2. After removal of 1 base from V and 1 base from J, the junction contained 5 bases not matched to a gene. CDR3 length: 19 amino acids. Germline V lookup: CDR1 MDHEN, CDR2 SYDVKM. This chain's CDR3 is CASSLFGLAGPSGANVLTF. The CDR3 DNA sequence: TGTGCCAGCAGTTTATTTGGACTAGCGGGACCGTCTGGGGCCAACGTCCTGACTTTC.

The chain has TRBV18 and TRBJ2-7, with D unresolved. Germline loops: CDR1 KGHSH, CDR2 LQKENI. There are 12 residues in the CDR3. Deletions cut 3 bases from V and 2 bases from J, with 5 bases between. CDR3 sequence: CASSPQTYEQYF. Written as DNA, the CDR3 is TGTGCCAGCTCACCCCAGACCTACGAGCAGTACTTC. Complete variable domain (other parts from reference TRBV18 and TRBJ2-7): NAGVMQNPRHLVRRRGQEARLRCSPMKGHSHVYWYRQLPEEGLKFMVYLQKENIIDESGMPKERFSAEFPKEGPSILRIQQVVRGDSAAYFCASSPQTYEQYFGPGTRLTVT.

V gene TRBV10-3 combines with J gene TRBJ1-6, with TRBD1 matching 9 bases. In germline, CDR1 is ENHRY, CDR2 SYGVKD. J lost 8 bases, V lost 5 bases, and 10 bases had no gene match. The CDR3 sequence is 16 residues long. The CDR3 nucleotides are TGTGCCATCAGTCCTCGAAGGGGACAGGGCGATTCACCCCTCCACTTT. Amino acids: CAISPRRGQGDSPLHF.

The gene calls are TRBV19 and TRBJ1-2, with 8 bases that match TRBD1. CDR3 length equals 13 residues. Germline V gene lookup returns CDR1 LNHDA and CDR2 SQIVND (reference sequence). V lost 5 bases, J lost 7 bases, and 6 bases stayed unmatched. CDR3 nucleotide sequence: TGTGCCAGTAGTGCGGACAGGGCTGGTGGCTACACCTTC. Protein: CASSADRAGGYTF.

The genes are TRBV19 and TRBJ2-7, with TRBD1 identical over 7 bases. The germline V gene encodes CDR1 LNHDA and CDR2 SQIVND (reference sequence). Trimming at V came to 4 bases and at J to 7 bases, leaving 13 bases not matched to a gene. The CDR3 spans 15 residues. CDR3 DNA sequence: TGTGCCAGTAGTACCTATCGACAGGGACCGATAGAGCAGTACTTC. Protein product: CASSTYRQGPIEQYF.

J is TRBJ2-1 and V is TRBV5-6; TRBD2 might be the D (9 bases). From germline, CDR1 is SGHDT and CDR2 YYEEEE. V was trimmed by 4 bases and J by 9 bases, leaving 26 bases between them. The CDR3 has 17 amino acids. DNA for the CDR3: TGTGCCAGCAGCATTCGACAGGGGCGCAGCGGGAGGCCTGAGCAGTTCTTC. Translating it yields CASSIRQGRSGRPEQFF.

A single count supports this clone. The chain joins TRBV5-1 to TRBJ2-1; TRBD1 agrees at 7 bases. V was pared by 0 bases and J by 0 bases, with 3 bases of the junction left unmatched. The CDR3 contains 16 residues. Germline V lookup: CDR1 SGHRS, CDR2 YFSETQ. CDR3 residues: CASSLGQGNSYNEQFF. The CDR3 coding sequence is TGCGCCAGCAGCTTGGGACAGGGCAACTCCTACAATGAGCAGTTCTTC. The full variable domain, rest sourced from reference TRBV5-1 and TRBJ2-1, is KAGVTQTPRYLIKTRGQQVTLSCSPISGHRSVSWYQQTPGQGLQFLFEYFSETQRNKGNFPGRFSGRQFSNSRSEMNVSTLELGDSALYLCASSLGQGNSYNEQFFGPGTRLTVL.

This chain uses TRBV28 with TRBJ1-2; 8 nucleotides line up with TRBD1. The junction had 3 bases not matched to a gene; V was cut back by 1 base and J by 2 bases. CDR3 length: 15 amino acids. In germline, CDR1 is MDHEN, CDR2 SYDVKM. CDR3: CASSLLTGGNYGYTF. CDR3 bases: TGTGCCAGCAGTTTATTAACAGGGGGGAACTATGGCTACACCTTC.

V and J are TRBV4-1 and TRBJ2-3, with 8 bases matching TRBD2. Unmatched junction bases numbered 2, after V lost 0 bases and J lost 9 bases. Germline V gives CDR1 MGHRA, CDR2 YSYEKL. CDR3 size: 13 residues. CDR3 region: CASSQEPSGTQYF. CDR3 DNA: TGCGCCAGCAGCCAAGAGCCTAGCGGGACGCAGTATTTT.

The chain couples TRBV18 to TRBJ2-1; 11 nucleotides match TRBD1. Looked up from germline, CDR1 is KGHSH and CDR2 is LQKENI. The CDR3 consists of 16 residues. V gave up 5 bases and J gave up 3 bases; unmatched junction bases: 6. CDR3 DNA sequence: TGTGCCAGCTCAGCTGCCGGGACAGGGGGCTACAATGAGCAGTTCTTC. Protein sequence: CASSAAGTGGYNEQFF.

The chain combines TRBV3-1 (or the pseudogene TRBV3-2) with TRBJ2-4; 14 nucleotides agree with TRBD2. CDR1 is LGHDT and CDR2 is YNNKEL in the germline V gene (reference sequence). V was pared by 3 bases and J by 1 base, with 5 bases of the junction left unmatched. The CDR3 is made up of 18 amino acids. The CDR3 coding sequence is TGTGCCAGCAGCCAGACTAGCGGGGGGGCTATTGCCAAAAACATTCAGTACTTC. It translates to CASSQTSGGAIAKNIQYF.

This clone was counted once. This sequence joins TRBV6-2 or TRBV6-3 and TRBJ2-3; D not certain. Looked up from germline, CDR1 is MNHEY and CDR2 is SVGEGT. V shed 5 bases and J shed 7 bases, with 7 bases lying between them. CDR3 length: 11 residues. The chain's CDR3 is CASSNPNTQYF. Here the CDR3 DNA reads TGTGCCAGCAGTAACCCCAATACGCAGTATTTT.